Listed here are 3 T cell receptor beta chains from one sample, sequenced in a study of CD8 T cells in Susac syndrome. RNA amounts of roughly 0.5 to 1 ug underwent reverse transcription with random hexamers. TCRdb re-called the immunoSEQ multiplex PCR reads with MiXCR, one entry per CDR3 protein. The sample lists under 80,000 distinct CDR3 sequences, about 95% occurring once. The sequenced material came from CD8+ T cells from PBMCs. All receptors derive from a human donor with multiple sclerosis.

The V gene is TRBV6-5, the J gene TRBJ1-4, with D possibly being TRBD1 (5 bases). Per the germline V gene, CDR1 is MNHEY and CDR2 is SVGAGI. The CDR3 length is 14 residues. Trimming cost V 3 bases and J 8 bases, with 13 bases left between them. CDR3 region: CASSYGAENEKLFF. CDR3 bases: TGTGCCAGCAGTTATGGGGCGGAGAACGAAAAACTGTTTTTT.

The chain employs TRBV29-1 and TRBJ2-3; the match to TRBD2 covers 9 bases. The CDR3 has 14 amino acids. Looked up from germline, CDR1 is SQVTM and CDR2 is ANQGSEA. Germline trimming cut 6 bases from V and 4 bases from J; bases unmatched to any gene: 8. The chain's CDR3 is CSVVLAGSSDTQYF. The CDR3 DNA follows: TGCAGCGTGGTGCTAGCGGGGTCCTCAGATACGCAGTATTTT.

The genes are TRBV27 and TRBJ2-7, with 10 nucleotides matching TRBD1. Trimming took 5 bases from V and 3 from J; bases not matched to a gene: 10. CDR3 length: 16 amino acids. Germline CDR1 is MNHEY and CDR2 is SMNVEV (reference sequence). Here the CDR3 reads CASSNIPGTGVYEQYF. The CDR3, as DNA: TGTGCCAGCAGTAATATCCCCGGGACAGGGGTCTACGAGCAGTACTTC.